The entry below gives a single T cell receptor (beta chain) sequence along with its context. Assay: immunoSEQ multiplex PCR; the TCRdb copy retains only in-frame clones and omits some. The repertoire consists of some 120,000 clones, with roughly nine tenths occurring once and the leading ten covering over 3.5%. This entry is derived from a study of blood T cell repertoires in COVID-19. Study at large: From T cells, B-cell-depleted T cells, or PBMCs came the material, which was cDNA or gDNA.

CDR3 length equals 20 residues. The V gene's germline CDR1 is MGHRA and CDR2 YSYEKL. The V and J ends lost 1 base and 0 bases, in that order; junction bases with no gene match: 12. The V and J genes are TRBV4-1 and TRBJ2-3; 11 bases line up with TRBD2. The sequencing sample was made of peripheral blood. This TCR was recovered from a man aged 50 to 59 with active COVID-19. DNA for the CDR3: TGCGCCAGCAGCCAAGTGGCTAGCGGGGGGCTCGCTCGTAGCACAGATACGCAGTATTTT. Residues: CASSQVASGGLARSTDTQYF.